This T cell receptor (beta chain) was sequenced during a study of shared clonotypes between healthy human individuals. It was at deep level that the assay was run. TCRdb keeps only in-frame clones here, not all; method: immunoSEQ multiplex PCR. The table includes fewer than 600,000 clones, 60% to 80% detected once. This CDR3 has 15 amino acids. Per the germline V gene, CDR1 is SNHLY and CDR2 is FYNNEI. J was trimmed by 2 bases and V by 6 bases; bases with no gene match: 10. Sequencing used PBMCs. The chain is built from TRBV2 and TRBJ2-7; 7 positions match TRBD1. This TCR was recovered from a woman aged 40-49 years in good health. Some clones in this sample may be carry-over from other donors' samples. CDR3 DNA sequence: TGTGCCAGCAGAATTGGGGCAGGGGGACCCTACGAGCAGTACTTC. Protein product: CASRIGAGGPYEQYF.